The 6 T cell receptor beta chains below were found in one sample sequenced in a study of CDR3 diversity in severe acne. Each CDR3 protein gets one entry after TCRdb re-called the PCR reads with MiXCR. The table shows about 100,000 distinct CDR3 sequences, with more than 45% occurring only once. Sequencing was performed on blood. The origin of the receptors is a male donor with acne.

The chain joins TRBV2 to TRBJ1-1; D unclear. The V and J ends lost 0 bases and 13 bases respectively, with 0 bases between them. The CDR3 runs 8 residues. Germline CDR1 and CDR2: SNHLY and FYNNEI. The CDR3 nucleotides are TGTGCCAGCAGTGAAGCTTTCTTT. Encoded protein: CASSEAFF.

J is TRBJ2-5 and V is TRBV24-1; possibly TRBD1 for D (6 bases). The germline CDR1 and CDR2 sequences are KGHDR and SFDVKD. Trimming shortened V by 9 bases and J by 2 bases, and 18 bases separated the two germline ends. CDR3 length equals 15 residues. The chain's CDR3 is CATGGARQVQETQYF. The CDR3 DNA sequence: TGTGCCACCGGTGGGGCACGACAGGTACAAGAGACCCAGTACTTC.

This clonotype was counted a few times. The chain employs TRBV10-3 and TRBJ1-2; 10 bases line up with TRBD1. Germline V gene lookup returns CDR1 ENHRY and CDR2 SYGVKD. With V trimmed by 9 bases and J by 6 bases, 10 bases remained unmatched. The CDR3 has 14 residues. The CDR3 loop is CAILMTGGSNGYTF. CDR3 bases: TGTGCCATTCTCATGACAGGGGGCTCGAATGGCTACACCTTC.

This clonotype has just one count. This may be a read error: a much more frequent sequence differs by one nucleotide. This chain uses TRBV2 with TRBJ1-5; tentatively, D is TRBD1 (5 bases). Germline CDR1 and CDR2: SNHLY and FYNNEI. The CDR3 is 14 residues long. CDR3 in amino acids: CASSGGWSSQPQHF. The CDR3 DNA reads TGTGCCAGCAGTGGGGGCTGGAGCAGTCAGCCCCAGCATTTT.

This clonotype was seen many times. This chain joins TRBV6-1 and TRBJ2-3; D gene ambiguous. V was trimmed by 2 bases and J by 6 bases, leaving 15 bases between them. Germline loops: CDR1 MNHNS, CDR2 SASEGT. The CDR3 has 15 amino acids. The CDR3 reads CASSEMGYRVDTQYF. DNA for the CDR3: TGTGCCAGCAGTGAAATGGGTTACCGGGTGGATACGCAGTATTTT.

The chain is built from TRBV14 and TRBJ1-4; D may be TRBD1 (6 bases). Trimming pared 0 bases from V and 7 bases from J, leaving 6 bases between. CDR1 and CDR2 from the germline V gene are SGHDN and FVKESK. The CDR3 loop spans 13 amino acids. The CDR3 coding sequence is TGTGCCAGCAGCCAAGACAGGGGTGAAAAACTGTTTTTT. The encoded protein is CASSQDRGEKLFF.